The 27 T cell receptor beta chains below all came from one sample that was sequenced in a study of T cells in Graves' hyperthyroidism and ophthalmopathy. Amplified TCR beta CDR3 regions came from RNA transcripts. In the first-round RT-PCR of the TCR CDR3, the HTBI primer set was used. TCRdb independently ran MiXCR on the multiplex PCR reads; one entry per CDR3 protein. The top ten hold around a third of the sample, which has hundreds of thousands of distinct CDR3 sequences, around 21% seen once. The sequenced sample consisted of blood. The receptors stem from a young man with Graves' ophthalmopathy.

Only a few counts were recorded for this clonotype. The CDR3 here is CATTERGNEQFF. In DNA form, the CDR3 reads TGTGCCACCACCGAAAGGGGCAATGAGCAGTTCTTC. The V gene is TRBV6-1, the J gene TRBJ2-1, with D possibly matching TRBD1 (5 bases). V was pared by 10 bases and J by 6 bases, with 13 bases between. This CDR3 has 12 amino acids. Germline V gene sequence: CDR1 MNHNS, CDR2 SASEGT.

In this sample, this clonotype turned up many times. V is TRBV10-3 and J is TRBJ2-7; tentatively, D is TRBD1 or TRBD2 (5 bases each). Per the germline V gene, CDR1 is ENHRY and CDR2 is SYGVKD. The ends were cut back, 0 bases at V and 2 bases at J, with 14 bases in the middle. This CDR3 spans 16 amino acids. The CDR3 spells CAISESTEGRAYEQYF. The CDR3 nucleotides read TGTGCCATCAGTGAGTCGACAGAGGGCAGGGCCTACGAGCAGTACTTC.

This rearrangement joins TRBV5-6 to TRBJ2-1; no definite D call. Trimming shortened V by 6 bases and J by 6 bases, and 25 bases separated the two germline ends. CDR1 SGHDT and CDR2 YYEEEE come from the germline V gene. The CDR3 has 17 residues. The CDR3 protein is CASISKRLFYPGNEQFF. The CDR3 bases are TGTGCCAGCATCTCGAAACGCCTCTTCTACCCGGGCAATGAGCAGTTCTTC. Looking up the rest from reference TRBV5-6 and TRBJ2-1 gives the full variable domain: DAGVTQSPTHLIKTRGQQVTLRCSPKSGHDTVSWYQQALGQGPQFIFQYYEEEERQRGNFPDRFSGHQFPNYSSELNVNALLLGDSALYLCASISKRLFYPGNEQFFGPGTRLTVL.

Of note for this clonotype: The germline gene is not matched at one end of the junction; a read error may be the cause. The chain is built from TRBV20-1 and TRBJ2-3; D perhaps matches TRBD1 (7 bases). This CDR3 contains 18 residues. Germline V gene data show CDR1 as DFQATT and CDR2 as SNEGSKA (reference sequence). CDR3 coding DNA: TGCAGTACTAGGAGGGTGCGACCCGGGACAGCGTTGCCAGATACGCAGTATTTT. Amino acid sequence: CSTRRVRPGTALPDTQYF.

A single count supports this clonotype. The chain employs TRBV28 and TRBJ1-4; tentative D call: TRBD1 (5 bases). The CDR3 covers 12 residues. The germline gives CDR1 MDHEN, CDR2 SYDVKM. V lost 8 bases, J lost 12 bases, and 16 bases lay in between. CDR3 region: CASGAGPLELFF. Here the CDR3 DNA reads TGTGCCAGCGGGGCGGGGCCTTTAGAACTGTTTTTT.

Concerning this clonotype: Relative to the germline gene, one junction end is altered; a read error may explain this. V and J are TRBV20-1 and TRBJ2-4; the D gene could be TRBD1 or TRBD2 (5 bases each). CDR3 length: 13 residues. Looked up from germline, CDR1 is DFQATT and CDR2 is SNEGSKA (reference sequence). The CDR3 reads CSASGPPQNIQHF. The CDR3 DNA follows: TGCAGTGCGTCGGGACCTCCCCAAAACATTCAGCACTTC.

This clonotype was counted at least ten times. This chain links TRBV3-1 with TRBJ1-1, with TRBD1 matching 7 bases. The CDR3 is 14 amino acids. Germline CDR1 LGHDT, CDR2 YNNKEL (reference sequence). Germline trimming cut 4 bases from V and 3 bases from J; bases unmatched to any gene: 5. The CDR3: CASSLNRGDTEAFF. DNA of the CDR3: TGTGCCAGCAGCCTCAACAGGGGTGACACTGAAGCTTTCTTT.

The chain links TRBV6-1 to TRBJ1-1; maybe TRBD1 (5 bases). CDR3 length equals 14 residues. Deletions cut 6 bases from V and 0 bases from J, with 11 bases between. Germline-derived CDR1 and CDR2 are MNHNS and SASEGT. In DNA, the CDR3 is TGTGCCAGCAGACCAGGACACTTGAACACTGAAGCTTTCTTT. This translates into CASRPGHLNTEAFF.

Comment on this clonotype: A single base separates this from a much larger clone, so it may be a read error. The chain combines TRBV18 with TRBJ2-7; D possibly corresponds to TRBD2 (5 bases). CDR3 size: 14 residues. Germline CDR1 and CDR2: KGHSH and LQKENI. The CDR3 protein is CASPPTLSDYEQYF. In DNA form, the CDR3 reads TGTGCCAGCCCACCTACCCTTAGCGACTACGAGCAGTACTTC.

Many counts were recorded for this clonotype. The genes are TRBV12-3 or TRBV12-4 and TRBJ2-7; 7 bases fit TRBD2. V dropped 2 bases and J dropped 1; count of bases not matched to a gene: 5. This CDR3 has 15 amino acids. This chain's CDR3 is CASSLFSGRSYEQYF. DNA for the CDR3: TGTGCCAGCAGTTTATTTAGCGGGCGATCCTACGAGCAGTACTTC.

This clonotype was seen at least ten times. The rearrangement uses TRBV2 and TRBJ2-1; 9 positions match TRBD2. Germline V gene data show CDR1 as SNHLY and CDR2 as FYNNEI. Trimming removed 7 bases from V and 9 bases from J; junction bases left unmatched: 16. This CDR3 contains 16 residues. The CDR3 protein is CASILVAREGPIEQFF. The CDR3 region has the DNA TGTGCCAGCATCCTAGTAGCGCGGGAGGGCCCGATTGAGCAGTTCTTC.

This clonotype appeared a few times. This chain links TRBV11-2 with TRBJ1-1; D call uncertain. V was cut by 7 bases and J by 12 bases, with 24 bases left in between. Germline V lookup: CDR1 SGHAT, CDR2 FQNNGV. The CDR3 consists of 14 residues. The CDR3 sequence: CASTHSTDFLITFF. CDR3 coding DNA: TGTGCCAGCACCCATTCGACCGACTTTCTAATCACTTTCTTT. The full variable domain, with the rest looked up from reference TRBV11-2 and TRBJ1-1, is EAGVAQSPRYKIIEKRQSVAFWCNPISGHATLYWYQQILGQGPKLLIQFQNNGVVDDSQLPKDRFSAERLKGVDSTLKIQPAKLEDSAVYLCASTHSTDFLITFFGQGTRLTVV.

CDR3 coding DNA: TGTGCCTGGAGTGGCACAGGCTTAAATTCACCCCTCCACTTT. It yields the protein CAWSGTGLNSPLHF. V is TRBV30 and J is TRBJ1-6; perhaps TRBD1 as D (5 bases). Between the trimmed V and J ends, which lost 1 base and 7 bases, there was a span of 11 bases. CDR1 is GTSNPN, CDR2 SVGIG, per germline (reference sequence). The CDR3 has 14 residues.

The V gene is TRBV6-1, the J gene TRBJ2-3; D gene unclear. V gave up 3 bases and J gave up 0 bases, with 16 bases separating them. Germline V lookup: CDR1 MNHNS, CDR2 SASEGT. The CDR3 has 17 amino acids. The DNA of the CDR3 is TGTGCCAGCAGTGACCCCAAGCTTGCGGCTAGCACAGATACGCAGTATTTT. It translates to CASSDPKLAASTDTQYF.

The chain couples TRBV6-1 to TRBJ1-2, with D unclear. The V end lost 5 bases, the J end lost 8 bases, and 9 bases lay between the germline ends. The length of the CDR3 is 11 residues. Germline values: CDR1 MNHNS, CDR2 SASEGT. The CDR3 nucleotides read TGTGCCAGCAGTCAATCGGTGGGCTACACCTTC. It encodes CASSQSVGYTF.

This clonotype was seen a handful of times. The chain combines TRBV3-1 with TRBJ1-6, with 10 nucleotides matching TRBD1. The V and J ends lost 1 base and 9 bases, in that order; junction bases with no gene match: 3. The CDR3 length is 15 residues. The germline V gene encodes CDR1 LGHDT and CDR2 YNNKEL (reference sequence). CDR3 DNA: TGTGCCAGCAGCCAAGCCGGGACAGGGGCTTCACCCCTCCACTTT. Protein: CASSQAGTGASPLHF.

A few counts support this clonotype. This rearrangement joins TRBV6-1 to TRBJ2-3, with D possibly matching TRBD2 (5 bases). Germline CDR1 and CDR2: MNHNS and SASEGT. The CDR3 has 15 residues. Trimming took off 7 bases at V and 1 base at J, with 15 bases between the two ends. The DNA for the CDR3 is TGTGCCAGCACCTACGGGCTCGGGGGCACAGATACGCAGTATTTT. This sequence encodes CASTYGLGGTDTQYF.

To note about this clonotype: Germline is not matched at one junction end, which may reflect a read error. The chain is built from TRBV6-1 and TRBJ2-1; D could derive from TRBD1 or TRBD2 (6 bases each). This CDR3 is built from 15 residues. Germline V gene sequence: CDR1 MNHNS, CDR2 SASEGT. CDR3 DNA: TGTGCCAGCAGGCCGGAGGGGGGCCTCTACAATGAGCAGCTCTTC. It translates to CASRPEGGLYNEQLF.

In its sample, this clonotype was seen once. V gene TRBV10-1 combines with J gene TRBJ1-1; D is undetermined. Germline V gene lookup returns CDR1 WNHNN and CDR2 SYGVQD (reference sequence). The germline V and J ends were trimmed by 0 bases and 6 bases, with 11 bases remaining between them. This CDR3 is built from 14 residues. As DNA, the CDR3 is TGCGCCAGCAGTGAGTCTCGAGGGATCGCTGAAGCTTTCTTT. Protein product: CASSESRGIAEAFF.

This clonotype was recorded at least ten times. The CDR3 loop reads CASSLEGHTDTQYF. The CDR3 DNA reads as TGCGCCAGCAGCTTGGAGGGACACACAGATACGCAGTATTTT. The rearrangement links TRBV5-1 to TRBJ2-3, with D perhaps TRBD1 (6 bases). With 0 bases removed from V and 2 bases from J, the gap between germline ends came to 7 bases. Per germline, CDR1 SGHRS and CDR2 YFSETQ. This CDR3 is 14 amino acids long.

At least ten counts were recorded for this clonotype. The rearrangement links TRBV5-1 to TRBJ1-2, with D possibly matching TRBD1 (6 bases). Per the germline V gene, CDR1 is SGHRS and CDR2 is YFSETQ. The CDR3 consists of 16 residues. V lost 0 bases and J lost 2, with 14 bases in between. CDR3 region: CASSLVGGAQNYGYTF. CDR3 DNA sequence: TGCGCCAGCAGCTTGGTCGGGGGGGCGCAGAACTATGGCTACACCTTC.

The chain carries TRBV5-1 and TRBJ2-7; D is possibly TRBD2 (7 bases). Germline CDR1 reads SGHRS; CDR2 reads YFSETQ. The CDR3 runs to 13 residues. V lost 0 bases, J lost 7 bases, and 11 bases lay in between. The CDR3 DNA follows: TGCGCCAGCAGCTTGGCCGGGGGGCCGGAGCAGTACTTC. Encoded protein: CASSLAGGPEQYF.

The CDR3 is CASSPTGRRTDTQYF. In DNA, the CDR3 is TGTGCCAGCAGTCCTACCGGGCGGCGCACAGATACGCAGTATTTT. This rearrangement joins TRBV6-2 or TRBV6-3 to TRBJ2-3; no clear D. V was shortened by 5 bases and J by 1 base, with 13 bases between the two germline ends. Germline CDR1 reads MNHEY; CDR2 reads SVGEGT. The CDR3 loop spans 15 amino acids.

The rearrangement links TRBV6-4 to TRBJ2-1; TRBD1 matches at 8 bases. The CDR3 sequence is 11 residues long. After removal of 6 bases from V and 9 bases from J, the junction contained 1 base not matched to a gene. Germline V gene lookup returns CDR1 MRHNA and CDR2 SNTAGT. The CDR3 DNA follows: TGTGCCAGCAGGACAGGGGTTGAGCAGTTCTTC. Its translation is CASRTGVEQFF.

This clonotype showed up many times. J is TRBJ1-3 and V is TRBV11-2, with D unresolved. The V end lost 5 bases, the J end lost 2 bases, and 13 bases lay between the germline ends. Germline CDR1 is SGHAT and CDR2 is FQNNGV. The CDR3 extends over 15 amino acids. The CDR3 DNA reads as TGTGCCAGCAGCGCGGCGGCCAAAGCTGGAAACACCATATATTTT. Translation gives CASSAAAKAGNTIYF.

This clonotype was detected only once. V is TRBV27 and J is TRBJ2-5; 7 bases are a match to TRBD2. V lost 3 bases, J lost 2 bases, and 6 bases stayed unmatched. The CDR3 runs 15 residues. CDR1 and CDR2 (germline): MNHEY, SMNVEV (reference sequence). CDR3 sequence: CASSFLSGVQETQYF. The CDR3 DNA reads TGTGCCAGCAGTTTTCTAAGCGGGGTTCAAGAGACCCAGTACTTC.

Only a few counts were recorded for this clonotype. This sequence joins TRBV30 and TRBJ2-5; D is uncertain. Looked up from germline, CDR1 is GTSNPN and CDR2 is SVGIG (reference sequence). CDR3 size: 13 residues. Trimming stripped 4 bases from V and 3 bases from J, with 12 bases between. The CDR3 region is CAWKVWAEETQYF. The DNA of the CDR3 is TGTGCCTGGAAAGTCTGGGCGGAAGAGACCCAGTACTTC.